The 20 T cell receptor beta chains below were found in one sample sequenced in a study of Ad26.COV2.S vaccination and SARS-CoV-2 variants. Specified treatment: over 15 received Ad26.COV2.S at low or high dose, single or two shots; five or six received placebo; per-sample allocation not given. Sampling was performed 63 days after the first vaccine or placebo injection. The method was immunoSEQ multiplex PCR; TCRdb's version includes in-frame clones alone and lacks a portion of them. The sample holds under 600,000 clones; 80% to 90% are singletons and the top ten take 1.7%. The specimen comprised peripheral blood, sampled in a trial of Ad26.COV2.S vaccine versus placebo. These receptors all come from a person aged 18-60 years who received the Ad26.COV2.S COVID-19 vaccine or a placebo.

Here the CDR3 DNA reads TGTGCCAGCAGTTACTCGAGGCGGGACACTGAAGCTTTCTTT. This translates into CASSYSRRDTEAFF. The V gene is TRBV6-5, the J gene TRBJ1-1, with unresolved D. The CDR3 is 14 residues long. Germline V lookup: CDR1 MNHEY, CDR2 SVGAGI. V lost 0 bases to trimming and J lost 3 bases, with 8 bases between them.

The chain couples TRBV27 to TRBJ2-3, with D possibly called TRBD1 or TRBD2 (5 bases each). V lost 6 bases and J lost 2, with 18 bases in between. The CDR3 consists of 16 residues. Per the germline V gene, CDR1 is MNHEY and CDR2 is SMNVEV (reference sequence). DNA for the CDR3: TGTGCCAGCAGCCGAAGGGCTTGGGACCCCACAGATACGCAGTATTTT. Translating it yields CASSRRAWDPTDTQYF.

This chain connects TRBV7-2 to TRBJ1-1; D not resolved. V gave up 4 bases and J gave up 1 base, with 10 bases separating them. CDR3 length: 14 residues. Germline CDR1 is SGHTA and CDR2 is FQGNSA. CDR3 in amino acids: CASSWRAQNTEAFF. CDR3 DNA sequence: TGTGCCAGCAGCTGGAGGGCGCAGAACACTGAAGCTTTCTTT.

J is TRBJ2-5 and V is TRBV5-1; 7 positions match TRBD1. J lost 1 base, V lost 4 bases, and 10 bases had no gene match. The CDR3 consists of 16 residues. Germline V gene data show CDR1 as SGHRS and CDR2 as YFSETQ. The CDR3 protein is CASSPQPAGGQETQYF. CDR3 DNA sequence: TGCGCCAGCAGCCCTCAACCCGCAGGGGGCCAAGAGACCCAGTACTTC.

V is TRBV5-1 and J is TRBJ2-7, with 9 bases matching TRBD1. The ends lost 0 bases at V and 3 bases at J; junction bases unmatched: 4. The CDR3 loop spans 15 amino acids. From germline, CDR1 is SGHRS and CDR2 YFSETQ. CDR3 amino acids: CASSLGDRVFYEQYF. DNA for the CDR3: TGCGCCAGCAGCTTGGGGGACAGGGTTTTCTACGAGCAGTACTTC.

V and J are TRBV19 and TRBJ2-4; D perhaps matches TRBD2 (5 bases). Trimming cost V 10 bases and J 4 bases, with 8 bases left between them. Germline lookup yields CDR1 LNHDA and CDR2 SQIVND (reference sequence). The CDR3 runs to 11 residues. The CDR3 coding sequence is TGTGCCACTCGGGGTAAAAACATTCAGTACTTC. Its translation is CATRGKNIQYF.

The V call is TRBV2, the J call TRBJ2-1; D assignment may be TRBD1 or TRBD2 (5 bases each). From germline, CDR1 is SNHLY and CDR2 FYNNEI. Between the trimmed V and J ends, which lost 5 bases and 3 bases, there was a span of 17 bases. There are 16 residues in the CDR3. This CDR3 is CASSRRDPAIYNEQFF. The CDR3 DNA reads as TGTGCCAGCAGTCGCCGGGACCCCGCCATCTACAATGAGCAGTTCTTC.

The chain employs TRBV10-3 and TRBJ2-1; 9 nucleotides align to TRBD2. Germline V CDR1 and CDR2: ENHRY, SYGVKD. Trimming removed 10 bases from V and 8 bases from J; junction bases left unmatched: 6. The CDR3 has 12 residues. The CDR3 DNA reads as TGTGCCACGGCTAGCGGGGTGGATGAGCAGTTCTTC. Protein: CATASGVDEQFF.

This rearrangement joins TRBV7-9 to TRBJ2-7, with D possibly being TRBD1 or TRBD2 (5 bases each). The CDR3 has 18 residues. Germline-derived CDR1 and CDR2 are SEHNR and FQNEAQ (reference sequence). Trimming pared 1 base from V and 0 bases from J, leaving 19 bases between. DNA for the CDR3: TGTGCCAGCAGCTTAGGGGGGATGGGGCCCCAACTCTCCTACGAGCAGTACTTC. It encodes CASSLGGMGPQLSYEQYF. Using reference TRBV7-9 and TRBJ2-7 for the parts outside the CDR3, the full variable domain is DTGVSQNPRHKITKRGQNVTFRCDPISEHNRLYWYRQTLGQGPEFLTYFQNEAQLEKSRLLSDRFSAERPKGSFSTLEIQRTEQGDSAMYLCASSLGGMGPQLSYEQYFGPGTRLTVT.

In regard to this clone: Other DNA variants within this sample encode the same CDR3. This chain links TRBV7-9 with TRBJ1-2; D remains unclear. This CDR3 has 12 amino acids. Trimming stripped 1 base from V and 4 bases from J, with 4 bases between. Germline lookup yields CDR1 SEHNR and CDR2 FQNEAQ (reference sequence). The CDR3 spells CASSLGSYGYTF. As DNA, the CDR3 is TGTGCCAGCAGCTTAGGATCCTATGGCTACACCTTC.

This chain links TRBV18 with TRBJ1-1, with unresolved D. There are 14 residues in the CDR3. Germline V lookup: CDR1 KGHSH, CDR2 LQKENI. Trimming pared 3 bases from V and 4 bases from J, leaving 12 bases between. DNA for the CDR3: TGTGCCAGCTCACCTTCCTCCGGCGCCACTGAAGCTTTCTTT. As protein: CASSPSSGATEAFF.

J is TRBJ2-3 and V is TRBV25-1; tentative D call: TRBD2 (6 bases). The V and J ends lost 0 bases and 0 bases respectively, with 10 bases between them. Germline V gene sequence: CDR1 MGHDK, CDR2 SYGVNS. CDR3 length equals 16 residues. The CDR3 reads CASSEYRDFSTDTQYF. The CDR3, as DNA: TGTGCCAGCAGTGAATATAGGGACTTCAGCACAGATACGCAGTATTTT.

This clone has only a few counts. Additional DNA sequences in this sample encode the identical CDR3. The gene calls are TRBV28 and TRBJ1-3, with D hard to call. V was pared by 3 bases and J by 0 bases, with 6 bases between. CDR3 size: 14 residues. The germline V gene encodes CDR1 MDHEN and CDR2 SYDVKM. The CDR3 spells CASSFGGSGNTIYF. CDR3 DNA sequence: TGTGCCAGCAGTTTCGGCGGCTCTGGAAACACCATATATTTT.

Points on this clone: This specimen includes other DNA sequences encoding the same CDR3. The chain carries TRBV29-1 and TRBJ1-5, with unresolved D. Trimming cost V 6 bases and J 0 bases, with 6 bases left between them. This CDR3 has 12 residues. CDR1 and CDR2 from the germline V gene are SQVTM and ANQGSEA. The CDR3 protein is CSVGDSNQPQHF. In DNA form, the CDR3 reads TGCAGCGTAGGAGATAGCAATCAGCCCCAGCATTTT. The variable domain in full, completed from reference TRBV29-1 and TRBJ1-5, reads SAVISQKPSRDICQRGTSLTIQCQVDSQVTMMFWYRQQPGQSLTLIATANQGSEATYESGFVIDKFPISRPNLTFSTLTVSNMSPEDSSIYLCSVGDSNQPQHFGDGTRLSIL.

For this clone: This sample includes further DNA sequences coding for the same CDR3. This sequence joins TRBV9 and TRBJ1-3, with D uncertain. The germline V gene encodes CDR1 SGDLS and CDR2 YYNGEE. The V end lost 5 bases, the J end lost 4 bases, and 7 bases lay between the germline ends. The CDR3 totals 12 residues. The CDR3 DNA reads as TGTGCCAGCAGGGGCTCCGGAAACACCATATATTTT. Protein sequence: CASRGSGNTIYF.

This chain joins TRBV18 and TRBJ2-4; TRBD2 aligns across 9 bases. Germline V gene lookup returns CDR1 KGHSH and CDR2 LQKENI. With 0 bases clipped from V and 9 bases from J, the junction kept 6 bases outside the gene matches. This CDR3 has 15 amino acids. CDR3 sequence: CASSPPSGGQGIQYF. CDR3 coding DNA: TGTGCCAGCTCACCACCTAGCGGGGGCCAAGGCATTCAGTACTTC. Full variable domain (missing parts from reference TRBV18 and TRBJ2-4): NAGVMQNPRHLVRRRGQEARLRCSPMKGHSHVYWYRQLPEEGLKFMVYLQKENIIDESGMPKERFSAEFPKEGPSILRIQQVVRGDSAAYFCASSPPSGGQGIQYFGAGTRLSVL.

The V call is TRBV7-9, the J call TRBJ2-1, with 8 bases that match TRBD2. The CDR3 spans 16 residues. Germline assignment: CDR1 SEHNR and CDR2 FQNEAQ (reference sequence). The V and J ends lost 7 bases and 8 bases, in that order; junction bases with no gene match: 16. In nucleotides, the CDR3 is TGTGCCAGCAAACACCTCCGAGGAGCGGGAGTGGATGAGCAGTTCTTC. It codes for CASKHLRGAGVDEQFF.

This rearrangement joins TRBV7-3 to TRBJ2-1; possible D gene TRBD2, 6 bases. The V gene's germline CDR1 is SGHTA and CDR2 FQGTGA. Trimming stripped 5 bases from V and 1 base from J, with 12 bases between. This CDR3 has 15 residues. The CDR3, as DNA: TGTGCCAGCAGCCCTACTAGCAAATCCTACAATGAGCAGTTCTTC. Translation gives CASSPTSKSYNEQFF.

The V and J genes are TRBV6-1 and TRBJ1-5; weak D call: TRBD1 (5 bases). CDR3 length: 13 residues. V was clipped by 3 bases and J by 7 bases, with 10 bases between them. Per germline, CDR1 MNHNS and CDR2 SASEGT. Here the CDR3 reads CASSDVGGQPQHF. CDR3 bases: TGTGCCAGCAGTGACGTGGGGGGACAGCCCCAGCATTTT.

This chain uses TRBV5-1 with TRBJ2-7; TRBD2 agrees at 10 bases. J was trimmed by 7 bases and V by 4 bases; bases with no gene match: 14. Germline-derived CDR1 and CDR2 are SGHRS and YFSETQ. The CDR3 is 16 amino acids. CDR3 DNA: TGCGCCAGCAGCCCGGAAATTCTAGCGGGAGTCGAGGAGCAGTACTTC. It specifies CASSPEILAGVEEQYF.